Shown below are 23 T cell receptor beta chains from a single sample sequenced in a study of T-cell reconstitution after alpha-beta-depleted transplantation in children. During its preparation, the TCRbeta library received unique molecular identifiers. TCRdb called the PCR reads again in MiXCR, with one record for every CDR3 protein. The profile shows a few hundred thousand distinct CDR3 sequences, 13% of them singletons. Specimen: PBMCs, mostly from graft donor cells, collected 360 days after TCRalphabeta/CD19-depleted stem cell transplant. The receptors originated from a male patient aged 10 to 17 who had a stem cell transplant for acute myeloid leukemia, so the T cells may come from the graft donor.

There are a few counts of this clonotype. This rearrangement joins TRBV28 to TRBJ2-7, with a weak D call TRBD2 (7 bases). There are 14 residues in the CDR3. The V end was cut by 2 bases, the J end by 6 bases, with 14 bases between. Germline CDR1 reads MDHEN; CDR2 reads SYDVKM. The CDR3 reads CASSLRLRGGEQYF. The CDR3 coding sequence is TGTGCCAGCAGTTTACGGTTGAGGGGGGGCGAGCAGTACTTC.

This clonotype has just a few counts. The rearrangement links TRBV27 to TRBJ2-7; 7 bases fit TRBD2. The germline V gene has CDR1 MNHEY and CDR2 SMNVEV (reference sequence). This CDR3 is built from 15 residues. J gave up 0 bases and V 2 bases, and 4 bases lay outside the gene matches. This CDR3 reads CASSLIAGNSYEQYF. The DNA for the CDR3 is TGTGCCAGCAGTTTAATAGCGGGTAACTCCTACGAGCAGTACTTC.

V and J are TRBV27 and TRBJ2-6; D may be TRBD2 (7 bases). The germline CDR1 and CDR2 sequences are MNHEY and SMNVEV (reference sequence). This CDR3 comprises 16 residues. Trimming cost V 8 bases and J 4 bases, with 18 bases left between them. CDR3 coding DNA: TGTGCCAGCTGCACGGCGGGGGCGCAGGGGGCCAACGTCCTGACTTTC. It yields the protein CASCTAGAQGANVLTF.

This clonotype was counted many times. This chain joins TRBV20-1 and TRBJ1-2; possibly TRBD1 for D (5 bases). Trimming shortened V by 5 bases and J by 4 bases, and 8 bases separated the two germline ends. The CDR3 consists of 11 residues. Looked up from germline, CDR1 is DFQATT and CDR2 is SNEGSKA (reference sequence). DNA for the CDR3: TGCAGTGCTGGGGACGGCTATGGCTACACCTTC. Its translation is CSAGDGYGYTF.

This clonotype was seen ten or more times. The chain has TRBV7-6 and TRBJ2-7, with 11 bases fitting TRBD2. Germline V gene data show CDR1 as SGHVS and CDR2 as FNYEAQ. This CDR3 region has 17 residues. Trimming took 5 bases from V and 1 from J; bases not matched to a gene: 10. This chain's CDR3 is CASSLTSGRTLSYEQYF. In DNA, the CDR3 is TGTGCCAGCAGCCTCACTAGCGGGAGAACTCTTTCCTACGAGCAGTACTTC.

This chain joins TRBV28 and TRBJ1-5; unclear D gene. V was clipped by 4 bases and J by 7 bases, with 14 bases between them. This CDR3 region has 14 residues. The germline gives CDR1 MDHEN, CDR2 SYDVKM. CDR3 coding DNA: TGTGCCAGCAGTTCCGCCCGATCAGTGCAGCCCCAGCATTTT. Protein: CASSSARSVQPQHF.

This clonotype has just a few counts. The chain has TRBV9 and TRBJ2-2; D is unclear. With 0 bases removed from V and 10 bases from J, the gap between germline ends came to 13 bases. Germline CDR1 SGDLS, CDR2 YYNGEE. CDR3 length: 14 residues. The CDR3, as DNA: TGTGCCAGCAGCGTAGTAGGCTATGGCGAGGAGCTGTTTTTT. It yields the protein CASSVVGYGEELFF.

This chain links TRBV12-3 or TRBV12-4 with TRBJ1-6; D gene unclear. The V end was cut by 0 bases, the J end by 7 bases, with 7 bases between. This CDR3 comprises 14 residues. This CDR3 reads CASSLAPANSPLHF. DNA of the CDR3: TGTGCCAGCAGTTTAGCACCCGCGAATTCACCCCTCCACTTT.

The V gene is TRBV12-3 or TRBV12-4, the J gene TRBJ2-3, with 8 bases lining up with TRBD2. The CDR3 runs 21 residues. The J segment lost 0 bases and the V segment lost 4 bases, leaving 21 bases of the junction unmatched. For the CDR3, the DNA is TGTGCCAGCAGTTCCCGCTCCCTCCCCCGCACTAGCGGCGATAGCACAGATACGCAGTATTTT. This translates into CASSSRSLPRTSGDSTDTQYF.

This clonotype was observed a handful of times. The J gene is TRBJ2-7, the V gene TRBV4-3; no definite D call. V lost 0 bases and J 6 bases, leaving 12 bases between the germline ends. Germline CDR1 reads LGHNA; CDR2 reads YSLEER. The CDR3 extends over 14 amino acids. The CDR3 DNA sequence: TGCGCCAGCAGCCAAGATTCGGCAGTGGGCGAGCAGTACTTC. It encodes CASSQDSAVGEQYF.

Of note for this clonotype: A read error may account for a junction end that differs from germline. The V call is TRBV27, the J call TRBJ2-5; TRBD1 matches at 9 bases. Germline CDR1 is MNHEY and CDR2 is SMNVEV (reference sequence). The CDR3 is made up of 15 amino acids. CDR3 residues: CASSLRRDREENQYF. DNA for the CDR3: TGTGCCAGCAGTTTACGCCGGGACAGGGAAGAGAACCAGTACTTC.

This clonotype appeared a few times. This chain links TRBV20-1 with TRBJ2-7, with 14 bases aligning to TRBD2. V lost 1 base, J lost 4 bases, and 6 bases stayed unmatched. The CDR3 length is 16 residues. Germline loops: CDR1 DFQATT, CDR2 SNEGSKA (reference sequence). CDR3 nucleotide sequence: TGCAGTGCTAGAGGACTAGCGGGAGGGGGATCTTACGAGCAGTACTTC. Translating gives CSARGLAGGGSYEQYF.

This clonotype showed up just a few times. The chain has TRBV4-3 and TRBJ1-4; 9 bases line up with TRBD1. Per the germline V gene, CDR1 is LGHNA and CDR2 is YSLEER. CDR3 length: 15 residues. The V gene end was trimmed by 2 bases and the J gene end by 8 bases; junction bases not matched to a gene: 6. CDR3 in amino acids: CASSQRDRVKEKLFF. The CDR3 DNA follows: TGCGCCAGCAGCCAACGGGACAGGGTGAAGGAAAAACTGTTTTTT.

This clonotype was picked up many times. This sequence joins TRBV29-1 and TRBJ2-7; D possibly corresponds to TRBD2 (6 bases). The CDR3 loop spans 12 amino acids. The germline CDR1 and CDR2 sequences are SQVTM and ANQGSEA. V gave up 4 bases and J gave up 1 base, with 8 bases separating them. The CDR3 protein is CSVGGVSYEQYF. The CDR3 bases are TGCAGCGTTGGCGGGGTATCCTACGAGCAGTACTTC.

This clonotype was detected only a few times. The rearrangement joins TRBV20-1 to TRBJ2-4; 7 positions agree with TRBD1. The CDR3 has 15 amino acids. Germline V gene lookup returns CDR1 DFQATT and CDR2 SNEGSKA (reference sequence). V dropped 6 bases and J dropped 7; count of bases not matched to a gene: 15. CDR3 bases: TGCAGTGCACCACGCCCCAGGGGGATTAGGAACATTCAGTACTTC. Protein: CSAPRPRGIRNIQYF.

This clonotype was counted many times. The chain couples TRBV20-1 to TRBJ2-5; D tentatively reads TRBD1 or TRBD2 (5 bases each). The CDR3 runs 14 residues. V was pared by 0 bases and J by 5 bases, with 13 bases between. CDR1 and CDR2 from the germline V gene are DFQATT and SNEGSKA (reference sequence). The CDR3 reads CSAREGPFSETQYF. The CDR3 DNA reads TGCAGTGCTAGAGAGGGACCCTTCTCGGAGACCCAGTACTTC.

This clonotype was counted at least ten times. V usage is TRBV12-3 or TRBV12-4 and J usage is TRBJ2-5; D unclear. V shed 8 bases and J shed 3 bases, with 13 bases lying between them. This CDR3 is built from 13 residues. CDR3 amino acids: CASSNTAKETQYF. Written as DNA, the CDR3 is TGTGCCAGCTCAAACACAGCTAAAGAGACCCAGTACTTC.

The rearrangement uses TRBV2 and TRBJ2-1, with D perhaps given as TRBD1 or TRBD2 (5 bases each). The V gene lost 6 bases and the J gene lost 7 bases, with 19 bases spanning the gap. CDR3 length: 15 amino acids. Germline CDR1 reads SNHLY; CDR2 reads FYNNEI. In DNA form, the CDR3 reads TGTGCCAGCAGGGCTAGGAGCGAGTGGGGGAATGAGCAGTTCTTC. Amino acid sequence: CASRARSEWGNEQFF.

This rearrangement joins TRBV4-3 to TRBJ2-3, with D possibly matching TRBD1 (6 bases). Trimming cost V 0 bases and J 4 bases, with 17 bases left between them. CDR3 size: 17 residues. CDR1 is LGHNA, CDR2 YSLEER, per germline. This chain's CDR3 is CASSQDGDSRQADTQYF. The DNA of the CDR3 is TGCGCCAGCAGCCAAGATGGCGACTCACGACAGGCAGATACGCAGTATTTT.

At least ten counts were recorded for this clonotype. This rearrangement joins TRBV5-4 to TRBJ2-7; 9 bases match TRBD1. The CDR3 is made up of 14 amino acids. The germline gives CDR1 SGHNT, CDR2 YYREEE (reference sequence). V was clipped by 4 bases and J by 5 bases; unmatched bases: 7. The CDR3 reads CASSPGTGPHEQYF. The CDR3 nucleotides are TGTGCCAGCAGCCCAGGGACAGGGCCGCACGAGCAGTACTTC.

This clonotype was recorded a few times. V and J are TRBV25-1 and TRBJ2-7; D possibly corresponds to TRBD1 (6 bases). Trimming took 5 bases from V and 5 from J, leaving 13 bases between them. The V gene's germline CDR1 is MGHDK and CDR2 SYGVNS. This CDR3 is 13 amino acids long. CDR3 sequence reads: CASSTLTGNEQYF. The CDR3 nucleotides read TGTGCCAGCAGTACCCTAACAGGGAACGAGCAGTACTTC.

Only a few counts were recorded for this clonotype. The V and J genes are TRBV29-1 and TRBJ2-7; D is undetermined. The CDR3 spans 11 residues. Looked up from germline, CDR1 is SQVTM and CDR2 is ANQGSEA. V was shortened by 3 bases and J by 5 bases, with 8 bases between the two germline ends. The CDR3 DNA reads TGCAGCGTTGAGGCCTGGAACGAGCAGTACTTC. This encodes CSVEAWNEQYF.

V and J are TRBV6-1 and TRBJ2-2; either TRBD1 or TRBD2 may fit D (5 bases each). V was cut by 7 bases and J by 1 base, with 19 bases left in between. The CDR3 is 17 residues long. The germline V gene encodes CDR1 MNHNS and CDR2 SASEGT. DNA of the CDR3: TGTGCCAGCACCGGGACCAAAAGGGGATTGAACACCGGGGAGCTGTTTTTT. Translated, it gives CASTGTKRGLNTGELFF.